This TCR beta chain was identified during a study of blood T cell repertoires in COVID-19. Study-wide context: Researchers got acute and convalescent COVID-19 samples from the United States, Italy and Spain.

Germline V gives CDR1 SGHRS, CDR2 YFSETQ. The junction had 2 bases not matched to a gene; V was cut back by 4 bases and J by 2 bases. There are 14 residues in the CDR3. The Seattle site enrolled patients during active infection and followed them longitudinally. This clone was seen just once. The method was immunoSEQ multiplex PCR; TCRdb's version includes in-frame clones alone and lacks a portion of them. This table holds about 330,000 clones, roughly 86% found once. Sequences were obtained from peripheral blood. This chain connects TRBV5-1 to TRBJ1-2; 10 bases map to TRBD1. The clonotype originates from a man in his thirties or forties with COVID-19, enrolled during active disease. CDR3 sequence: CASSPGQGNYGYTF. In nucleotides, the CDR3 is TGCGCCAGCAGCCCGGGACAGGGGAACTATGGCTACACCTTC.